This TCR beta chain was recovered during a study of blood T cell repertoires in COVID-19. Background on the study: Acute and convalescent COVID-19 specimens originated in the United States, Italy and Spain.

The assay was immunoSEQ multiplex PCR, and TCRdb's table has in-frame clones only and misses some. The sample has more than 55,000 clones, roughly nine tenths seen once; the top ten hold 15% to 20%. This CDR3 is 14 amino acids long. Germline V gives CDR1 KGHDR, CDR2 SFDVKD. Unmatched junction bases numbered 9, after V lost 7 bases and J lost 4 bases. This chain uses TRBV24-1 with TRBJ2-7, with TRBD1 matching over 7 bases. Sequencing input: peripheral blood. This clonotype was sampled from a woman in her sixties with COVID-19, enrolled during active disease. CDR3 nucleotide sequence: TGTGCCACCAGCGCGACAGGGATAGCGTACGAGCAGTACTTC. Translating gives CATSATGIAYEQYF.